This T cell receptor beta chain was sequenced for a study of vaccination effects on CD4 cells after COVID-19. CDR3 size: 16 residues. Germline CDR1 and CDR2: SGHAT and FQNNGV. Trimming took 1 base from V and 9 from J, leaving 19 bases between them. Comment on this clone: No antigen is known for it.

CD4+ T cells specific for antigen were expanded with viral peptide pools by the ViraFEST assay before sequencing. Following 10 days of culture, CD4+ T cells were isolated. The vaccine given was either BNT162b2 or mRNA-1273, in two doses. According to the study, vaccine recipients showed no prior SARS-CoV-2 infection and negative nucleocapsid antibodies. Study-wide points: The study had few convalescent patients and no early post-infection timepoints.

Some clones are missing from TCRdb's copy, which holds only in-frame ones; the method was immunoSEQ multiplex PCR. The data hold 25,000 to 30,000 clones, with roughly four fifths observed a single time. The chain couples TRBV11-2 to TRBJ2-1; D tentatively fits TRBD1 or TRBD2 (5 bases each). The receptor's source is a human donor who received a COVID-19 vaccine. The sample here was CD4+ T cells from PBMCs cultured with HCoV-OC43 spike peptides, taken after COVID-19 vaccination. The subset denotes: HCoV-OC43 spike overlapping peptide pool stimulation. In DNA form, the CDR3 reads TGTGCCAGCAGCTTAGGCAGGGTACTAGATATAGGTGAGCAGTTCTTC. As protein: CASSLGRVLDIGEQFF.